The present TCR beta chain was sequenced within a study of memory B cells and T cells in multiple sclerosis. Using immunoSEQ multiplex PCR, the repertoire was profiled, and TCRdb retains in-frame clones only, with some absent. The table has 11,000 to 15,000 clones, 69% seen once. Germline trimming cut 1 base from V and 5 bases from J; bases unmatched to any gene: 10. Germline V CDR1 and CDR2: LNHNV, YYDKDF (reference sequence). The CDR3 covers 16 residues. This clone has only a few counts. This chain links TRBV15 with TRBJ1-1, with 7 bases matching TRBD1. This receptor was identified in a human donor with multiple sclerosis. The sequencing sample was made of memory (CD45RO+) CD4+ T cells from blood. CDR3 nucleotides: TGTGCCACCAGCAGAGGAGGGGCTAGGGGGCGAACTGAAGCTTTCTTT. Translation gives CATSRGGARGRTEAFF.